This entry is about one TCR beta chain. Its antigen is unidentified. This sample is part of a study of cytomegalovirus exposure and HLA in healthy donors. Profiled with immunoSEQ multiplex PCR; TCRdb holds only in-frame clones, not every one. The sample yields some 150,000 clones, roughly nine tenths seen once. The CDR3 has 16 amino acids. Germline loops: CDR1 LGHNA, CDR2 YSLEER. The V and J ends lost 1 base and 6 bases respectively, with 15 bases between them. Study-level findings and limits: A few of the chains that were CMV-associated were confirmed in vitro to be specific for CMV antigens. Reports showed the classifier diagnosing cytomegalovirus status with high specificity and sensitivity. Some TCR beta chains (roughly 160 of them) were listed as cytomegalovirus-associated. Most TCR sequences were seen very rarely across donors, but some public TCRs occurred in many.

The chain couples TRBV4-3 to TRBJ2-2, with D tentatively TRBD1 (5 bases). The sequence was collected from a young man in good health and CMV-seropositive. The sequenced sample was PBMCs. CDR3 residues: CASSQGVSGLPGELFF. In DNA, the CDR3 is TGCGCCAGCAGCCAAGGTGTGTCAGGGCTCCCCGGGGAGCTGTTTTTT.